These 11 T cell receptor beta chains were sequenced from one sample in a study of blood T cell repertoires in COVID-19. Repertoires were generated with immunoSEQ multiplex PCR, while TCRdb's copy carries only in-frame clones and drops some. The sample has 490,000 or so clones, roughly nine tenths seen once. Sequenced: PBMCs or T cells enriched from blood (not recorded which). Receptors were obtained from a woman in her sixties or seventies who had recovered from COVID-19.

The gene calls are TRBV6-8 and TRBJ1-5; 9 bases agree with TRBD1. The CDR3 is 15 residues long. Germline loops: CDR1 MNHGY, CDR2 SAAAGT. With V trimmed by 2 bases and J by 7 bases, 6 bases remained unmatched. The CDR3 sequence: CASSYTDRGRQPQHF. The CDR3 DNA is TGTGCCAGCAGTTACACAGACAGGGGGAGGCAGCCCCAGCATTTT.

The chain has TRBV3-1 (or the pseudogene TRBV3-2) and TRBJ1-2; TRBD1 might be the D (5 bases). Germline V gene sequence: CDR1 LGHDT, CDR2 YNNKEL (reference sequence). Trimming pared 0 bases from V and 4 bases from J, leaving 15 bases between. The CDR3 loop spans 16 amino acids. CDR3 DNA: TGTGCCAGCAGCCAAGATTGGCAGGGAATTAGCTATGGCTACACCTTC. Protein product: CASSQDWQGISYGYTF.

This chain uses TRBV5-1 with TRBJ2-2; TRBD1 aligns across 7 bases. J lost 3 bases, V lost 1 base, and 3 bases had no gene match. This CDR3 has 15 amino acids. CDR1 is SGHRS and CDR2 is YFSETQ in the germline V gene. The CDR3 DNA follows: TGCGCCAGCAGCTTGAGGGGGCCTGACACCGGGGAGCTGTTTTTT. Its translation: CASSLRGPDTGELFF.

The chain employs TRBV9 and TRBJ1-2; D uncertain. This CDR3 comprises 15 residues. V dropped 0 bases and J dropped 4 bases, with 13 bases sitting between them. In germline, CDR1 is SGDLS, CDR2 YYNGEE. Here the CDR3 DNA reads TGTGCCAGCAGCGTAGCTTCTCAGTCACCCTATGGCTACACCTTC. Protein: CASSVASQSPYGYTF.

The rearrangement uses TRBV3-1 (or the pseudogene TRBV3-2) and TRBJ1-1; D ambiguous. Germline V gives CDR1 LGHDT, CDR2 YNNKEL (reference sequence). CDR3 length: 15 amino acids. V was pared by 4 bases and J by 3 bases, with 15 bases between. The CDR3 here is CASSLIPGFDTEAFF. In DNA form, the CDR3 reads TGTGCCAGCAGCCTCATTCCGGGGTTTGACACTGAAGCTTTCTTT.

The genes are TRBV5-5 and TRBJ1-2, with D tentatively TRBD1 (5 bases). Germline V CDR1 and CDR2: SGHKS, YYEKEE (reference sequence). Trimming stripped 2 bases from V and 5 bases from J, with 10 bases between. CDR3 length: 13 residues. The CDR3 protein is CASSFSGGYGYTF. The CDR3 nucleotides are TGTGCCAGCAGCTTTTCGGGGGGGTATGGCTACACCTTC.

Written as DNA, the CDR3 is TGTGCCAGCAGCTCTAATTCCTACGAGCAGTACTTC. This translates into CASSSNSYEQYF. The rearrangement joins TRBV11-2 to TRBJ2-7; D ambiguous. V was pared by 4 bases and J by 1 base, with 5 bases between. The length of the CDR3 is 12 residues. The germline V gene encodes CDR1 SGHAT and CDR2 FQNNGV.

This rearrangement joins TRBV10-1 to TRBJ1-5; possibly TRBD1 for D (5 bases). The CDR3 spans 15 residues. Germline CDR1 WNHNN, CDR2 SYGVQD (reference sequence). V was shortened by 7 bases and J by 2 bases, with 15 bases between the two germline ends. This chain's CDR3 is CASTGCGAGNQPQHF. In nucleotides, the CDR3 is TGCGCCAGCACCGGGTGCGGGGCCGGCAATCAGCCCCAGCATTTT.

The V call is TRBV19, the J call TRBJ1-1, with 10 positions matching TRBD1. In germline, CDR1 is LNHDA, CDR2 SQIVND (reference sequence). V was pared by 7 bases and J by 4 bases, with 12 bases of the junction left unmatched. The CDR3 runs to 16 residues. The CDR3 is CASNPLSGQGGTEAFF. CDR3 DNA sequence: TGTGCCAGTAACCCGCTTTCTGGACAGGGGGGCACTGAAGCTTTCTTT.

The chain combines TRBV5-4 with TRBJ1-5; no clear D. Germline V CDR1 and CDR2: SGHNT, YYREEE (reference sequence). V shed 3 bases and J shed 3 bases, with 7 bases lying between them. CDR3 length equals 13 residues. DNA for the CDR3: TGTGCCAGCAGCTCCCGGGACAATCAGCCCCAGCATTTT. Translation: CASSSRDNQPQHF.

The CDR3 DNA reads as TGTGCCAGCTCAACCCCGGAGGGGTGGCCTGAAGCTTTCTTT. Amino acids: CASSTPEGWPEAFF. This rearrangement joins TRBV18 to TRBJ1-1, with D possibly matching TRBD1 (5 bases). CDR3 size: 14 residues. Trimming stripped 5 bases from V and 6 bases from J, with 16 bases between. The germline gives CDR1 KGHSH, CDR2 LQKENI. The entire variable domain, with the rest obtained from reference TRBV18 and TRBJ1-1, is as follows: NAGVMQNPRHLVRRRGQEARLRCSPMKGHSHVYWYRQLPEEGLKFMVYLQKENIIDESGMPKERFSAEFPKEGPSILRIQQVVRGDSAAYFCASSTPEGWPEAFFGQGTRLTVV.